This T cell receptor (beta chain) comes out of a study of blood T cell repertoires in COVID-19. At the level of the study: The origin of the acute and convalescent COVID-19 samples was the United States, Italy and Spain.

Adults between roughly 18 and 95 years of age took part from under 30 US areas. All recovered Cohort 3 donors got two negative PCRs, got clearance, or saw symptom resolution. Some clones are missing from TCRdb's copy, which holds only in-frame ones; the method was immunoSEQ multiplex PCR. The sample lists fewer than 350,000 clones, around 90% seen once, with roughly 6.3% in the top ten. Trimming stripped 6 bases from V and 0 bases from J, with 8 bases between. The CDR3 spans 14 residues. Germline V CDR1 and CDR2: MNHEY, SVGEGT. The V gene is TRBV6-2 or TRBV6-3, the J gene TRBJ2-2; D remains ambiguous. This TCR was recovered from a woman aged 40 to 49 who had recovered from COVID-19. The specimen sequenced was PBMCs or T cells enriched from blood (not recorded which). The CDR3 loop is CASSSLANTGELFF. CDR3 in DNA: TGTGCCAGCAGCAGCCTCGCGAACACCGGGGAGCTGTTTTTT.